The clone carrying this T cell receptor (beta chain) came up many times. J gave up 4 bases and V 6 bases, and 11 bases lay outside the gene matches. Germline V gene data show CDR1 as MNHNS and CDR2 as SASEGT. The CDR3 totals 16 residues. The source of the sample is a study of spatial heterogeneity in lung cancer. About the research overall: Sequence detection consistently recorded a greater number of beta-chain than alpha-chain sequences. More than eight raw reads, on average, carried each unique TCR and UMI combination.

TCRdb re-analysed the 5' RACE reads in MiXCR, keeping a single row per CDR3 protein. The table shows some 38,000 distinct CDR3 sequences, with under 4% occurring only once. Time point specified: sample taken at primary tumor resection. Whole RNA, isolated from tumor, nontumor lung or frozen PBMC, was sequenced without prior sorting. The sequencing used normal lung tissue next to the tumor, collected at surgery. The chain recombines TRBV6-1 with TRBJ2-3; 9 nucleotides match TRBD1. This receptor was taken from a male donor with early-stage non-small cell lung cancer. The CDR3 sequence is CASRREGTGYADTQYF. Here the CDR3 DNA reads TGTGCCAGCAGGAGGGAGGGGACAGGGTATGCAGATACGCAGTATTTT.